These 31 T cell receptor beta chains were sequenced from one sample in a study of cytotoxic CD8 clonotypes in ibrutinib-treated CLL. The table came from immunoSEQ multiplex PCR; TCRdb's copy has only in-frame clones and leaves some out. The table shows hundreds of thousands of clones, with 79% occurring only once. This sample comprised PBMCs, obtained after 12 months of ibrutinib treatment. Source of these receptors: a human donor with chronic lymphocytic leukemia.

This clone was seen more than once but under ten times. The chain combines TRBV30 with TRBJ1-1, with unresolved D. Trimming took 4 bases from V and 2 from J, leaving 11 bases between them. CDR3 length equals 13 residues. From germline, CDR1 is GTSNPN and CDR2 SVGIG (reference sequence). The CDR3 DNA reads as TGTGCCTGGATTCGGCGGGTAAACACTGAAGCTTTCTTT. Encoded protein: CAWIRRVNTEAFF.

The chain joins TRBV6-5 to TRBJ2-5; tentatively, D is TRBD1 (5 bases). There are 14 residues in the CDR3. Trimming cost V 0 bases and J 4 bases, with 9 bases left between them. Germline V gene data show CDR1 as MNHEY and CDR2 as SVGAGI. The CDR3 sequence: CASSYSTGIETQYF. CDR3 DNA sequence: TGTGCCAGCAGTTACTCCACAGGCATAGAGACCCAGTACTTC.

The CDR3 reads CASSLGGITDTQYF. The CDR3 DNA follows: TGTGCCAGCAGCCTAGGGGGGATTACAGATACGCAGTATTTT. The chain combines TRBV5-6 with TRBJ2-3; D is tentatively TRBD1 or TRBD2 (6 bases each). CDR1 is SGHDT, CDR2 YYEEEE, per germline. The V end lost 4 bases, the J end lost 3 bases, and 12 bases lay between the germline ends. The CDR3 has 14 residues. The full variable domain, rest sourced from reference TRBV5-6 and TRBJ2-3, is DAGVTQSPTHLIKTRGQQVTLRCSPKSGHDTVSWYQQALGQGPQFIFQYYEEEERQRGNFPDRFSGHQFPNYSSELNVNALLLGDSALYLCASSLGGITDTQYFGPGTRLTVL.

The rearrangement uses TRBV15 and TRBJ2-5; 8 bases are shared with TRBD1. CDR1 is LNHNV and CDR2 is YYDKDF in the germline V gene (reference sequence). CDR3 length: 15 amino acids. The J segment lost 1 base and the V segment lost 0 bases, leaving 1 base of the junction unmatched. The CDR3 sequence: CATSREGTGQETQYF. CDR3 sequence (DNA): TGTGCCACCAGCAGAGAGGGGACAGGCCAAGAGACCCAGTACTTC.

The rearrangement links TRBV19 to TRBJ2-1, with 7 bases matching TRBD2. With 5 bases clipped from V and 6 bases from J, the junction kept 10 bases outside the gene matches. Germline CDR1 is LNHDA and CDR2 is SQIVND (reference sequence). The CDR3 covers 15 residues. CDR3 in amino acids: CASSPLADLGNEQFF. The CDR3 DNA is TGTGCCAGTAGTCCGCTAGCGGACCTAGGCAATGAGCAGTTCTTC.

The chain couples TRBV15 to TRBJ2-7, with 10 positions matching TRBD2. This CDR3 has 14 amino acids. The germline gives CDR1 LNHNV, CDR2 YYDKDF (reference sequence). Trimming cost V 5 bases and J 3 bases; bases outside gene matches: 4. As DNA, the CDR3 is TGTGCCACCAGCCCTGGGACTAGCGACTACGAGCAGTACTTC. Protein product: CATSPGTSDYEQYF.

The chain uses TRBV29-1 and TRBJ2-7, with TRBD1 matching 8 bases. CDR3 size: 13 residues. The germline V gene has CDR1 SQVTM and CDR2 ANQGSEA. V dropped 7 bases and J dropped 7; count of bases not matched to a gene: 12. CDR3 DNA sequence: TGCAGCGCTAAGGACAGGGAATCTCGGGAGCAGTACTTC. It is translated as CSAKDRESREQYF.

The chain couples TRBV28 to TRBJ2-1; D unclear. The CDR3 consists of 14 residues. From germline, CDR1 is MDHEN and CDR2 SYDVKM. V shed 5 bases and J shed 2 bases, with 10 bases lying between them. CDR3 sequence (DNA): TGTGCCAGCAGTGAGGACGGCCCCTACAATGAGCAGTTCTTC. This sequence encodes CASSEDGPYNEQFF. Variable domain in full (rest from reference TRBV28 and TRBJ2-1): DVKVTQSSRYLVKRTGEKVFLECVQDMDHENMFWYRQDPGLGLRLIYFSYDVKMKEKGDIPEGYSVSREKKERFSLILESASTNQTSMYLCASSEDGPYNEQFFGPGTRLTVL.

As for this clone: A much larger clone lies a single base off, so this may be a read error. The CDR3: CASSDRDTGELFF. As DNA, the CDR3 is TGTGCCAGCAGTGATAGGGACACCGGGGAGCTGTTTTTT. The V gene is TRBV10-1, the J gene TRBJ2-2; D unclear. From germline, CDR1 is WNHNN and CDR2 SYGVQD (reference sequence). The CDR3 extends over 13 amino acids.

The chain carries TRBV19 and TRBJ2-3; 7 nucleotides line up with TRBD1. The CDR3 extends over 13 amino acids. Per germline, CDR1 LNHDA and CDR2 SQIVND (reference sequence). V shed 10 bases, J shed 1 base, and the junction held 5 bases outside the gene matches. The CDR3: CATLGQGTDTQYF. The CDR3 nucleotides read TGTGCCACCCTAGGACAGGGCACAGATACGCAGTATTTT.

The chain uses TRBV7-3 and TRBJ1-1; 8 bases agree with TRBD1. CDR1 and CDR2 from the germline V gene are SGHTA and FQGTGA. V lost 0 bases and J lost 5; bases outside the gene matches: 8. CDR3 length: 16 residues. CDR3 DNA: TGTGCCAGCAGCTTAACGGCCCAGGGGGCGAGTACTGAAGCTTTCTTT. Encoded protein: CASSLTAQGASTEAFF.

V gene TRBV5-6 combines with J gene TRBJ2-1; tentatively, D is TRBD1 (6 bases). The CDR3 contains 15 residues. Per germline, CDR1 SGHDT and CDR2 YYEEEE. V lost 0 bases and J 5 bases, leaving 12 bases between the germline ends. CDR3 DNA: TGTGCCAGCAGCTTGGACAGGGTTCGGGACAATGAGCAGTTCTTC. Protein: CASSLDRVRDNEQFF.

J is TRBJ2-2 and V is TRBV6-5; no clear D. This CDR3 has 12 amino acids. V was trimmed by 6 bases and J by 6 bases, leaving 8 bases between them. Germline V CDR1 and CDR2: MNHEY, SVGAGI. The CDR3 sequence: CASRNSPGELFF. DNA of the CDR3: TGTGCCAGCAGAAATAGCCCCGGGGAGCTGTTTTTT.

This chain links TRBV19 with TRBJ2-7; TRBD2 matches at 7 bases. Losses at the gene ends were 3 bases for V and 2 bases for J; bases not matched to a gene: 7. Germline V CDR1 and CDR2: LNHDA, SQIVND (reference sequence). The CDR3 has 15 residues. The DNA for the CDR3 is TGTGCCAGTAGTATCGGCGGGAGAGGGACCTACGAGCAGTACTTC. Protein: CASSIGGRGTYEQYF.

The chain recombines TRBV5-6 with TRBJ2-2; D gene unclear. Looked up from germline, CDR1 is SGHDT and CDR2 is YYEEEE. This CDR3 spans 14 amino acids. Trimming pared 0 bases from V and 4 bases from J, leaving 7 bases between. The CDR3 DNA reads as TGTGCCAGCAGCTTGGTTCCGACCACCGGGGAGCTGTTTTTT. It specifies CASSLVPTTGELFF.

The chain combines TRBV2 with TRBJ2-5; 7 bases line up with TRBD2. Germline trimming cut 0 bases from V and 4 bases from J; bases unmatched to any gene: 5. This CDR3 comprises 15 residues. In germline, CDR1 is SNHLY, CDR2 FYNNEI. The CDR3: CASSEALSGAETQYF. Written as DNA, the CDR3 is TGTGCCAGCAGTGAAGCGCTGAGCGGGGCAGAGACCCAGTACTTC.

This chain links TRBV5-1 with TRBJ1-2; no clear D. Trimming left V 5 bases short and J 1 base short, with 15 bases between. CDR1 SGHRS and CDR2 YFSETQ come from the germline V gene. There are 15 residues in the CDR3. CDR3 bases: TGCGCCAGCAGTTCCACCCCCGGCGGTAACTATGGCTACACCTTC. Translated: CASSSTPGGNYGYTF.

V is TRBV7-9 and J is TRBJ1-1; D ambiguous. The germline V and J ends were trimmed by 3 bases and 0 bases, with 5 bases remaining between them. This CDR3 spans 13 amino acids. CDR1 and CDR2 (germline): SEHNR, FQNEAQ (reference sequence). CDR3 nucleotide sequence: TGTGCCAGCAGCTTTTGGTTGAACACTGAAGCTTTCTTT. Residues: CASSFWLNTEAFF.

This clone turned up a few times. The DNA for the CDR3 is TGTGCCAGCAGCCAAGAAGACGGAGTCGACGAGCAGTACTTC. Amino acid sequence: CASSQEDGVDEQYF. The rearrangement uses TRBV4-2 and TRBJ2-7; the D is unclear. Germline CDR1 and CDR2: LGHNA and YNFKEQ. Trimming took 0 bases from V and 5 from J, leaving 11 bases between them. This CDR3 spans 14 amino acids.

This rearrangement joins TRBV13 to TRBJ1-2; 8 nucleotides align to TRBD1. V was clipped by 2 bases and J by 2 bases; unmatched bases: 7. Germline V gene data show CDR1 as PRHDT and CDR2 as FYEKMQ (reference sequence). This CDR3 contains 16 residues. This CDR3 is CASSLQGAGANYGYTF. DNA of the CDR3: TGTGCCAGCAGCTTACAGGGGGCGGGGGCCAACTATGGCTACACCTTC.

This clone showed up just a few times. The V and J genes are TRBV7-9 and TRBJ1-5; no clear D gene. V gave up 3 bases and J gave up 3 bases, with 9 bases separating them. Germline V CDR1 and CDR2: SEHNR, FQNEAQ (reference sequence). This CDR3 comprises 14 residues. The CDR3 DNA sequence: TGTGCCAGCAGCTTGGGCGGGTACAATCAGCCCCAGCATTTT. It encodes CASSLGGYNQPQHF.

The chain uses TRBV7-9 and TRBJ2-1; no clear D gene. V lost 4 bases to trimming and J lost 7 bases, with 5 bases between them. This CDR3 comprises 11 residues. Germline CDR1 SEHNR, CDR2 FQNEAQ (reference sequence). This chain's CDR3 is CASSSWNEQFF. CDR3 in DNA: TGTGCCAGCAGCTCTTGGAATGAGCAGTTCTTC. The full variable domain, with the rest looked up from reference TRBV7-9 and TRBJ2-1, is DTGVSQNPRHKITKRGQNVTFRCDPISEHNRLYWYRQTLGQGPEFLTYFQNEAQLEKSRLLSDRFSAERPKGSFSTLEIQRTEQGDSAMYLCASSSWNEQFFGPGTRLTVL.

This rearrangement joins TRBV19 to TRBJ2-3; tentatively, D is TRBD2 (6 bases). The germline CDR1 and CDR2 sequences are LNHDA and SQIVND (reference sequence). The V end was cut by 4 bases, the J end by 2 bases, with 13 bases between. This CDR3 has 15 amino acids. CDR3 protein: CASSKRSGVTDTQYF. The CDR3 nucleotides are TGTGCCAGTAGTAAGCGGTCGGGAGTCACAGATACGCAGTATTTT.

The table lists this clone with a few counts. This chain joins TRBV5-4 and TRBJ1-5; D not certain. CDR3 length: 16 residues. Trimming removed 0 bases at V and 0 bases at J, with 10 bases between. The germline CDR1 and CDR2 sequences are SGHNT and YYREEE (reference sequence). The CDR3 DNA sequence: TGTGCCAGCAGCTTGGGGGCAGCTAATAGCAATCAGCCCCAGCATTTT. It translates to CASSLGAANSNQPQHF. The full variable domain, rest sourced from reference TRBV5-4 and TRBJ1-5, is ETGVTQSPTHLIKTRGQQVTLRCSSQSGHNTVSWYQQALGQGPQFIFQYYREEENGRGNFPPRFSGLQFPNYSSELNVNALELDDSALYLCASSLGAANSNQPQHFGDGTRLSIL.

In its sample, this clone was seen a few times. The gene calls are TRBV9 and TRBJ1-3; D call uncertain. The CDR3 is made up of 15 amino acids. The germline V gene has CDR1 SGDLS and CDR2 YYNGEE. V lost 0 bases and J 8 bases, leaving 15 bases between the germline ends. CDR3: CASSVGSAQQDTIYF. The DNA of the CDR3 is TGTGCCAGCAGCGTAGGGTCGGCTCAGCAGGACACCATATATTTT. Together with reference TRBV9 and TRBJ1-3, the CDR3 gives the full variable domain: DSGVTQTPKHLITATGQRVTLRCSPRSGDLSVYWYQQSLDQGLQFLIQYYNGEERAKGNILERFSAQQFPDLHSELNLSSLELGDSALYFCASSVGSAQQDTIYFGEGSWLTVV.

As DNA, the CDR3 is TGTGCCAGCAGCTTATATGGGGGGACGGTCTCTGGGGCCAACGTCCTGACTTTC. Protein: CASSLYGGTVSGANVLTF. V is TRBV7-9 and J is TRBJ2-6; D is possibly TRBD2 (6 bases). Deletions cut 2 bases from V and 0 bases from J, with 14 bases between. CDR1 is SEHNR, CDR2 FQNEAQ, per germline (reference sequence). CDR3 length: 18 residues.

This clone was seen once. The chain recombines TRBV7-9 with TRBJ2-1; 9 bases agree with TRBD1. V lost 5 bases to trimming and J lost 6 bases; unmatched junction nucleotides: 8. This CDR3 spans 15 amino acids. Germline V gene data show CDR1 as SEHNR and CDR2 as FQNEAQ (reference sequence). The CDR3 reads CASSAPGQGFNEQFF. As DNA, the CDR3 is TGTGCCAGCAGCGCCCCGGGACAGGGTTTCAATGAGCAGTTCTTC.

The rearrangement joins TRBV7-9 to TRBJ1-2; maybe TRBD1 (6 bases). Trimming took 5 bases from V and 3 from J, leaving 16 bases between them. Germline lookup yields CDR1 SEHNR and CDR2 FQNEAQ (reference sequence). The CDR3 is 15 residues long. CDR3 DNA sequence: TGTGCCAGCAGCGTAACACAGGGTTCCGACTATGGCTACACCTTC. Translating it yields CASSVTQGSDYGYTF.

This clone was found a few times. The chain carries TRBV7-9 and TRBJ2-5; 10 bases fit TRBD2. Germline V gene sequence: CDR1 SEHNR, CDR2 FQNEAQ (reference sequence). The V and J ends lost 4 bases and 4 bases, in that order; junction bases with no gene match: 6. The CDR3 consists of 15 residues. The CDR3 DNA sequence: TGTGCCAGCAGCTGGGGACTAGCGAGAGCAGAGACCCAGTACTTC. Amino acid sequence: CASSWGLARAETQYF.

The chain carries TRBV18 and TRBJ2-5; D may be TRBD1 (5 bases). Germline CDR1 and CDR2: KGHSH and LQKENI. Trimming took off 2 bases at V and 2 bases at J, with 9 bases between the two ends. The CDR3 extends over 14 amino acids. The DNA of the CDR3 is TGTGCCAGCTCACCAGGGGCGGTTCAAGAGACCCAGTACTTC. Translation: CASSPGAVQETQYF.

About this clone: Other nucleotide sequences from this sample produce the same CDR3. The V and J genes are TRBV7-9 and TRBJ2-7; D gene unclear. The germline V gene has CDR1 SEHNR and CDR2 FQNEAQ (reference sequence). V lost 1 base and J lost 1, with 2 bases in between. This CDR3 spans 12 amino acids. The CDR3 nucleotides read TGTGCCAGCAGCTTAGGTTCCTACGAGCAGTACTTC. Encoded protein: CASSLGSYEQYF.